Sequencing of this T cell receptor beta chain was carried out in a study of cytomegalovirus exposure and HLA in healthy donors. In the study overall: The Caucasian-associated ancestry cluster contained about 80% of the approximately 420 genotyped donors.

The PCR made use of 60 Vbeta and 13 Jbeta primers. In the authors' workflow: About 80 million unique TCR beta chains, approximately 11 million of them shared, were counted by a later analysis. Repertoires were generated with immunoSEQ multiplex PCR, while TCRdb's copy carries only in-frame clones and drops some. Clonal size and the V and J genes are those of that table, whereas D and trimming came from the DNA. Among about 240,000 clones listed, around 80% were seen once. The ends lost 4 bases at V and 5 bases at J; junction bases unmatched: 10. CDR1 SGHRS and CDR2 YFSETQ come from the germline V gene. The CDR3 has 15 residues. This clone was seen a single time.

The genes are TRBV5-1 and TRBJ1-2; 8 bases match TRBD1. The sequencing sample was made of PBMCs. This TCR derives from a boy aged 5-17 years in good health and CMV-seronegative. In nucleotides, the CDR3 is TGCGCCAGCAGCCTTGCCCAGGGGGCGCGATATGGCTACACCTTC. Amino acid sequence: CASSLAQGARYGYTF.